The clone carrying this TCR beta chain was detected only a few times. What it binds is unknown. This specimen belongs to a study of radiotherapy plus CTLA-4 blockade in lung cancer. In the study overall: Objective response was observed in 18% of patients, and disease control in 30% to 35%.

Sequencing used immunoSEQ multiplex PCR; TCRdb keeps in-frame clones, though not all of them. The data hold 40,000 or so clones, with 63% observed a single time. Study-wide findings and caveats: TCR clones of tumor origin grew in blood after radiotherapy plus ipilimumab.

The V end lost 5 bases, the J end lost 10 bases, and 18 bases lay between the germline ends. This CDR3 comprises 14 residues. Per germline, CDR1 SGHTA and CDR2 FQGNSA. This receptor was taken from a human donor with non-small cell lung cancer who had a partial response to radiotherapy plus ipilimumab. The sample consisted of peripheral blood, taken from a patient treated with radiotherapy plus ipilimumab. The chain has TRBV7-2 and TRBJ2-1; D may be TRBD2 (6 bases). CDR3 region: CASSRLAGGGEQFF. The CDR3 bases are TGTGCCAGCAGCCGCCTGGCCGGGGGTGGGGAGCAGTTCTTC.